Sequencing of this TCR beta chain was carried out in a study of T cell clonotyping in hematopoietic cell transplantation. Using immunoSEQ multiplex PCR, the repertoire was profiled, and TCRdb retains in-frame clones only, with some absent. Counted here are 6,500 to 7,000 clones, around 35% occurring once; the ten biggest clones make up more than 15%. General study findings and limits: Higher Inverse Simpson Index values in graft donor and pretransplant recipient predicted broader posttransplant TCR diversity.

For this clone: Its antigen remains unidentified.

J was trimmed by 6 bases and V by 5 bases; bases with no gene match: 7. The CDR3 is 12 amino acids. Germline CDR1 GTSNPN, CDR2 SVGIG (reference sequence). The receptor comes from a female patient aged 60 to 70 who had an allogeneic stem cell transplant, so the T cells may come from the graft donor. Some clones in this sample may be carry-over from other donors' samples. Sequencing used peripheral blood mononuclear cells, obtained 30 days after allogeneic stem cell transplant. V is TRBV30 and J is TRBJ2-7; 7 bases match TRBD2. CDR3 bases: TGTGCCTGGGAGGCTGGGGAGGGCGAGCAGTACTTC. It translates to CAWEAGEGEQYF.